Following are 25 T cell receptor beta chains from one sample sequenced in a study of blood T cell repertoires in COVID-19. The protocol was immunoSEQ multiplex PCR, while the TCRdb copy is restricted to in-frame clones and leaves out a portion. The sample yields approximately 360,000 clones, 87% seen once. The sequencing sample was made of PBMCs or T cells enriched from blood (not recorded which). The receptors derive from a man aged 35 to 55 in a cohort exposed to, infected with or recovered from COVID-19 (not recorded which).

This chain joins TRBV9 and TRBJ2-3; TRBD2 might be the D (6 bases). V was cut by 3 bases and J by 2 bases, with 13 bases left in between. The CDR3 extends over 15 amino acids. Germline V gives CDR1 SGDLS, CDR2 YYNGEE. Here the CDR3 reads CASSAGLWATDTQYF. CDR3 DNA: TGTGCCAGCAGCGCGGGACTCTGGGCCACAGATACGCAGTATTTT.

This chain connects TRBV5-1 to TRBJ1-2; tentatively, D is TRBD1 (6 bases). Looked up from germline, CDR1 is SGHRS and CDR2 is YFSETQ. This CDR3 has 14 residues. Trimming pared 4 bases from V and 2 bases from J, leaving 12 bases between. Here the CDR3 DNA reads TGCGCCAGCAGCCCGAATACAGGGAACTATGGCTACACCTTC. Translating gives CASSPNTGNYGYTF.

The chain is built from TRBV2 and TRBJ1-5; D is undetermined. Germline values: CDR1 SNHLY, CDR2 FYNNEI. The V and J ends lost 5 bases and 1 base respectively, with 9 bases between them. This CDR3 contains 14 residues. The CDR3 reads CASSPEGSNQPQHF. The CDR3 DNA reads as TGTGCCAGCAGTCCAGAGGGAAGCAATCAGCCCCAGCATTTT.

This sequence joins TRBV5-8 and TRBJ1-3; D gene uncertain. The length of the CDR3 is 13 residues. The germline V gene has CDR1 SGHTS and CDR2 YDEGEE. The V gene lost 5 bases and the J gene lost 2 bases, with 8 bases spanning the gap. CDR3 sequence reads: CASRPNTGNTIYF. In nucleotides, the CDR3 is TGTGCCAGCAGGCCGAACACTGGAAACACCATATATTTT.

The chain employs TRBV15 and TRBJ1-5; no clear D. Germline loops: CDR1 LNHNV, CDR2 YYDKDF (reference sequence). V lost 0 bases to trimming and J lost 0 bases, with 6 bases between them. The CDR3 contains 15 residues. The CDR3 bases are TGTGCCACCAGCAGAGATGAGGTTAGCAATCAGCCCCAGCATTTT. This translates into CATSRDEVSNQPQHF.

This chain joins TRBV5-4 and TRBJ2-4, with TRBD2 matching 8 bases. V shed 0 bases, J shed 9 bases, and the junction held 8 bases outside the gene matches. Germline CDR1 and CDR2: SGHNT and YYREEE (reference sequence). The length of the CDR3 is 15 residues. The chain's CDR3 is CASSLGREGRGIQYF. The CDR3 DNA reads as TGTGCCAGCAGCTTGGGACGGGAGGGCCGGGGCATTCAGTACTTC. Full variable domain (remainder filled in from reference TRBV5-4 and TRBJ2-4): ETGVTQSPTHLIKTRGQQVTLRCSSQSGHNTVSWYQQALGQGPQFIFQYYREEENGRGNFPPRFSGLQFPNYSSELNVNALELDDSALYLCASSLGREGRGIQYFGAGTRLSVL.

V and J are TRBV27 and TRBJ2-7, with TRBD2 as a possible D gene (6 bases). Germline assignment: CDR1 MNHEY and CDR2 SMNVEV (reference sequence). With 6 bases removed from V and 6 bases from J, the gap between germline ends came to 9 bases. The CDR3 contains 11 residues. The CDR3 reads CASRGGTEQYF. DNA of the CDR3: TGTGCCAGCAGGGGGGGAACCGAGCAGTACTTC.

For the CDR3, the DNA is TGTGCCAGCAGCTGGGGAGGGGCGGTCTCCTACGAGCAGTACTTC. It is translated as CASSWGGAVSYEQYF. This chain joins TRBV11-2 and TRBJ2-7; 7 positions match TRBD2. In germline, CDR1 is SGHAT, CDR2 FQNNGV. The CDR3 is 15 residues long. With V trimmed by 4 bases and J by 0 bases, 6 bases remained unmatched.

V is TRBV18 and J is TRBJ2-3, with 11 bases matching TRBD2. J was trimmed by 1 base and V by 3 bases; bases with no gene match: 3. CDR1 KGHSH and CDR2 LQKENI come from the germline V gene. The CDR3 length is 16 residues. The CDR3 region has the DNA TGTGCCAGCTCACCCAAGGGACTAGCGGGCACAGATACGCAGTATTTT. As protein: CASSPKGLAGTDTQYF.

The chain carries TRBV10-1 and TRBJ2-1, with TRBD2 matching over 9 bases. Germline V gene lookup returns CDR1 WNHNN and CDR2 SYGVQD (reference sequence). This CDR3 comprises 14 residues. J was trimmed by 2 bases and V by 9 bases; bases with no gene match: 5. The DNA of the CDR3 is TGCGCCAGTGCTCTAGCGGGGACCTACAATGAGCAGTTCTTC. Translating gives CASALAGTYNEQFF.

This rearrangement joins TRBV5-1 to TRBJ2-1, with TRBD2 identical over 11 bases. The V segment lost 4 bases and the J segment 5 bases; nucleotides outside the gene matches: 5. The CDR3 has 15 amino acids. The germline V gene has CDR1 SGHRS and CDR2 YFSETQ. The CDR3 DNA follows: TGCGCCAGCAGCCCTTCGACTAGCGGGAACAATGAGCAGTTCTTC. Amino acids: CASSPSTSGNNEQFF.

This clone was counted between two and nine times. The chain couples TRBV3-1 (or the pseudogene TRBV3-2) to TRBJ2-1; TRBD2 aligns across 8 bases. CDR1 is LGHDT, CDR2 YNNKEL, per germline (reference sequence). The V gene end was trimmed by 4 bases and the J gene end by 6 bases; junction bases not matched to a gene: 11. The CDR3 is 16 amino acids. The CDR3 bases are TGTGCCAGCAGCCCCTTACTAGCGGCAAAACTCAATGAGCAGTTCTTC. Amino acids: CASSPLLAAKLNEQFF.

The chain joins TRBV2 to TRBJ2-1, with 8 bases fitting TRBD2. The V gene's germline CDR1 is SNHLY and CDR2 FYNNEI. This CDR3 comprises 15 residues. Trimming took 3 bases from V and 4 from J; bases not matched to a gene: 5. The CDR3 loop reads CASSDGVAGYNEQFF. In DNA, the CDR3 is TGTGCCAGCAGTGACGGGGTAGCGGGGTACAATGAGCAGTTCTTC.

A word on this clone: Just one base apart from a much larger clone, this may be a read error. This chain joins TRBV11-2 and TRBJ2-7; TRBD1 agrees at 11 bases. Losses at the gene ends were 5 bases for V and 4 bases for J; bases not matched to a gene: 1. The CDR3 runs 13 residues. CDR1 SGHAT and CDR2 FQNNGV come from the germline V gene. The CDR3 nucleotides read TGTGCCAGCAGCCGGGACAGGGGGTACGAGCAGTACTTC. Translation: CASSRDRGYEQYF.

The V and J genes are TRBV30 and TRBJ2-1; tentative D call: TRBD2 (6 bases). Trimming shortened V by 3 bases and J by 12 bases, and 18 bases separated the two germline ends. The CDR3 length is 13 residues. The germline gives CDR1 GTSNPN, CDR2 SVGIG (reference sequence). CDR3 sequence reads: CAWRLTGAVGQFF. The CDR3 DNA follows: TGTGCCTGGAGGCTTACGGGAGCGGTAGGGCAGTTCTTC.

The chain joins TRBV28 to TRBJ2-3; D perhaps matches TRBD2 (6 bases). CDR1 is MDHEN and CDR2 is SYDVKM in the germline V gene. The CDR3 sequence is 12 residues long. V was shortened by 2 bases and J by 7 bases, with 7 bases between the two germline ends. CDR3 nucleotide sequence: TGTGCCAGCAGTTTAGCGGGGAATACGCAGTATTTT. It specifies CASSLAGNTQYF.

The CDR3 DNA is TGTGCCAGCAGCTTATATTCTAGCGGGGGGACCGGGGAGCTGTTTTTT. Translation gives CASSLYSSGGTGELFF. This chain joins TRBV7-2 and TRBJ2-2, with 11 bases lining up with TRBD2. This CDR3 has 16 residues. The junction had 4 bases not matched to a gene; V was cut back by 2 bases and J by 5 bases. CDR1 SGHTA and CDR2 FQGNSA come from the germline V gene.

The V gene is TRBV19, the J gene TRBJ1-2, with D tentatively TRBD1 (6 bases). The germline gives CDR1 LNHDA, CDR2 SQIVND (reference sequence). Trimming left V 6 bases short and J 4 bases short, with 12 bases between. The CDR3 extends over 13 amino acids. CDR3 sequence reads: CASRETGVYGYTF. CDR3 coding DNA: TGTGCCAGTAGAGAGACAGGCGTCTATGGCTACACCTTC.

A word on this clone: Other DNA sequences of this sample code for an identical CDR3. CDR3 nucleotide sequence: TGCGCCAGCAGCTTGGGGACAGGTACCTACGAGCAGTACTTC. Protein sequence: CASSLGTGTYEQYF. The chain couples TRBV5-1 to TRBJ2-7; TRBD1 matches 7 bases. With 0 bases clipped from V and 2 bases from J, the junction kept 2 bases outside the gene matches. This CDR3 spans 14 amino acids. The germline V gene has CDR1 SGHRS and CDR2 YFSETQ.

The chain has TRBV5-1 and TRBJ2-6; TRBD2 is a possible D gene (5 bases). Trimming cost V 0 bases and J 1 base, with 17 bases left between them. Germline V lookup: CDR1 SGHRS, CDR2 YFSETQ. The CDR3 contains 19 residues. The CDR3 nucleotides are TGCGCCAGCAGCTTGGGCACCGGGATCTTCCTGTCTGGGGCCAACGTCCTGACTTTC. Protein sequence: CASSLGTGIFLSGANVLTF.

V gene TRBV24-1 combines with J gene TRBJ2-7; D perhaps matches TRBD1 (5 bases). V was pared by 3 bases and J by 0 bases, with 11 bases between. Germline CDR1 is KGHDR and CDR2 is SFDVKD. The CDR3 contains 15 residues. CDR3 nucleotide sequence: TGTGCCACCAGTGATAGACAGATGAGCTCCTACGAGCAGTACTTC. Translating gives CATSDRQMSSYEQYF.

This clone has more than one count but fewer than ten. The chain employs TRBV30 and TRBJ2-5; D remains unclear. This CDR3 is 13 amino acids long. V was shortened by 2 bases and J by 5 bases, with 12 bases between the two germline ends. Germline CDR1 reads GTSNPN; CDR2 reads SVGIG (reference sequence). The CDR3 is CAWSFQSVETQYF. The CDR3 nucleotides are TGTGCCTGGAGTTTTCAGAGCGTGGAGACCCAGTACTTC.

The gene calls are TRBV9 and TRBJ2-1; D is unresolved. The CDR3 contains 14 residues. Germline V CDR1 and CDR2: SGDLS, YYNGEE. V lost 2 bases, J lost 8 bases, and 14 bases lay in between. CDR3 sequence: CASSVGSPAYEQFF. Written as DNA, the CDR3 is TGTGCCAGCAGCGTTGGTTCCCCAGCGTATGAGCAGTTCTTC.

The genes are TRBV24-1 and TRBJ1-3; 8 nucleotides line up with TRBD1. The CDR3 sequence is 14 residues long. The germline V gene encodes CDR1 KGHDR and CDR2 SFDVKD. V shed 3 bases, J shed 8 bases, and the junction held 5 bases outside the gene matches. In DNA, the CDR3 is TGTGCCACCAGTGATGTGGGACAGGCGGACACCATATATTTT. Protein product: CATSDVGQADTIYF.

The CDR3 region is CASTSDGGEQYF. The CDR3 region has the DNA TGTGCCAGCACCAGCGACGGGGGCGAGCAGTACTTC. V and J are TRBV27 and TRBJ2-7; tentatively, D is TRBD2 (6 bases). This CDR3 has 12 residues. Per the germline V gene, CDR1 is MNHEY and CDR2 is SMNVEV (reference sequence). With 7 bases removed from V and 6 bases from J, the gap between germline ends came to 13 bases.